The source of this T cell receptor (beta chain) is a study of blood T cell repertoires in COVID-19. The wider study: Collection of acute and convalescent COVID-19 samples took place in the United States, Italy and Spain. T cells, B-cell-depleted T cells, or PBMCs provided the cDNA or gDNA that served as material.

Original processing methods: Amplification of reference gene primers provided the estimated nucleated cell counts. Assay used: immunoSEQ multiplex PCR; TCRdb lists only in-frame clones, some missing. V and J calls and clone size are as listed in that table; D and trimming were resolved from the DNA. The sample has more than 40,000 clones, approximately 90% seen once. The sample comprised peripheral blood. This receptor was identified in a man in his 70s with acute or convalescent COVID-19.

CDR3 region: CATLPGTGSYTF. CDR3 nucleotides: TGTGCCACCTTGCCCGGGACAGGGAGCTACACCTTC. This chain links TRBV10-3 with TRBJ1-2, with 9 positions matching TRBD1. This CDR3 is built from 12 residues. Germline V CDR1 and CDR2: ENHRY, SYGVKD. J lost 9 bases, V lost 10 bases, and 9 bases had no gene match.